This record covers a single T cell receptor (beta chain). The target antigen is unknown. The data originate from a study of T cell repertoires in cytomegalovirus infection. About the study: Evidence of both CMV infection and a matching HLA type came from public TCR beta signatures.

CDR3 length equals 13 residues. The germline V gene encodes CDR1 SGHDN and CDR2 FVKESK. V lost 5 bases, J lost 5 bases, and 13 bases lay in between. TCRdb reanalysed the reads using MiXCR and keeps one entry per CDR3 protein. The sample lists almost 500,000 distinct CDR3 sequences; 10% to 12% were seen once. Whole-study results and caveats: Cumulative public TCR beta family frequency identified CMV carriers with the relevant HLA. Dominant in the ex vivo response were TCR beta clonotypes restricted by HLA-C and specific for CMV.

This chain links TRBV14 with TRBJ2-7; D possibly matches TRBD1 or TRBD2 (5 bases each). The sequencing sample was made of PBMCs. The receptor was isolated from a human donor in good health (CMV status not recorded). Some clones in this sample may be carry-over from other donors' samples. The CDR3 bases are TGTGCCAGCAGCTGGACGGGGCTCAACGAGCAGTACTTC. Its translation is CASSWTGLNEQYF.